This note documents a single T cell receptor beta chain sequence. Its specificity is unknown. In TCRdb, the 5' RACE reads were re-called with MiXCR into one record per CDR3 protein. In the table there are around 310,000 distinct CDR3 sequences, less than 20% of which are singletons. This CDR3 spans 15 amino acids. Trimming took off 0 bases at V and 4 bases at J, with 10 bases between the two ends. In germline, CDR1 is LNHNV, CDR2 YYDKDF (reference sequence). This sample was taken from a study of T-cell memory formation after mild COVID-19. Study in general: TCR clusters were largely donor specific.

Study outcomes and limitations: Contracting clones from day 15 to 85 showed balanced CD4/CD8; later expanders favored CD4+.

J is TRBJ1-3 and V is TRBV15, with D possibly matching TRBD1 (5 bases). The sample consisted of PBMCs or a T cell subset sorted from them (not recorded which). This receptor was taken from a young man who had mild COVID-19 (a few samples of this study predate the infection). Cell type and time point are not known. This CDR3 reads CATSRDRTPGNTIYF. The CDR3 region has the DNA TGTGCCACCAGCAGAGATCGGACACCCGGAAACACCATATATTTT.